This TCR beta chain appears in the sequencing data of a study of OX40 agonist ivuxolimab in advanced cancers. Study in general: Prior anti-PD-1, anti-PD-L1 or anti-CTLA-4 therapy did not bar entry, and more than 35% had some. Findings and limits, study-wide: Also showing low normalized T-cell clonal expansion were some of the nonresponders.

The CDR3 runs to 13 residues. Looked up from germline, CDR1 is MNHNS and CDR2 is SASEGT. Trimming took off 3 bases at V and 2 bases at J, with 8 bases between the two ends. The table came from immunoSEQ multiplex PCR; TCRdb's copy has only in-frame clones and leaves some out. This table has 50,000 or so clones, around 84% appearing once. On this clone: As yet, its antigen is unknown.

The sample in question was CD4+ or CD8+ T cells sorted from blood, obtained in a trial of the OX40 agonist ivuxolimab. The source of this sequence is an adult with an advanced solid tumor such as melanoma, head and neck, liver or kidney cancer. The chain combines TRBV6-1 with TRBJ2-7; D is unresolved. CDR3 sequence: CASSEEGTYEQYF. The CDR3 DNA reads as TGTGCCAGCAGTGAGGAAGGGACCTACGAGCAGTACTTC.